What follows describes a single T cell receptor beta chain. Its matching antigen is unknown. Listed TCR primers, together with previously described methods, were used for the bulk TCR libraries. TCRdb fed the PCR reads into MiXCR, producing one record per CDR3 protein. The sample yields about 640,000 distinct CDR3 sequences, around 20% seen once. Libraries used about 18,000 to 1,000,000 sorted naive CD8 T cells and 10%, 30% or 50% RNA input. CD8+CD4-CCR7+CD45RA+ sorting gave the naive CD8 T cells. The entry originates in a study of molecular identifiers for immune sequencing clone quantification. The CDR3 spans 14 residues. The V gene lost 3 bases and the J gene lost 10 bases, with 16 bases spanning the gap. Germline assignment: CDR1 MNHNS and CDR2 SASEGT. Study results and caveats: The study found clones above 20 RNA copies held over 98% of effector molecules and under 1% in naive cells.

This TCR was sampled from a human donor in good health. Some libraries in this study had Jurkat cell RNA spiked in. Material for sequencing was naive CD8+ T cells from blood, with Jurkat cell RNA spiked in. Subset indicated: FACS-sorted CD8+CD4-CCR7+CD45RA+ naive T cells. V gene TRBV6-1 combines with J gene TRBJ2-1, with a tentative D call TRBD1 (5 bases). In DNA form, the CDR3 reads TGTGCCAGCAGTGATGCAGGGTTTACCTACGAGCAGTTCTTC. Translated, it gives CASSDAGFTYEQFF.